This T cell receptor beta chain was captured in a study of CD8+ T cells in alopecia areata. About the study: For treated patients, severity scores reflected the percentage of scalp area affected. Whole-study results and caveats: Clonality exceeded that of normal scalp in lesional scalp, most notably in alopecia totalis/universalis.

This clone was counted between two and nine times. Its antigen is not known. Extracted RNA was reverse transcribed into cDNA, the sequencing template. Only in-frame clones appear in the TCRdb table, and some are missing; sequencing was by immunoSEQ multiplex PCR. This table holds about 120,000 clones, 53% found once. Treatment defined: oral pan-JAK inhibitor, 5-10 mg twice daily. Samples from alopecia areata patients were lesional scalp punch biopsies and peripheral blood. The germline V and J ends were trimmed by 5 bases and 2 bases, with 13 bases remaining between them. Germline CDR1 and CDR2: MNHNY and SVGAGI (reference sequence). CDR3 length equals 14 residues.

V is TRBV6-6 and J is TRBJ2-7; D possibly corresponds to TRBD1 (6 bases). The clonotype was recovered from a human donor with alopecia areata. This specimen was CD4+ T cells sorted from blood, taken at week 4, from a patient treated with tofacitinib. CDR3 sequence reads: CASSTTDRTYEQYF. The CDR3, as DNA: TGTGCCAGCAGTACAACGGACAGAACCTACGAGCAGTACTTC.